A single sample is the source of the 8 T cell receptor beta chains below, sequenced in a study of T cells in women clearing cervical HPV infection. Libraries were prepared by immunoSEQ multiplex PCR; TCRdb keeps only in-frame clonotypes and omits some of them. This listing includes 20,000 or so clones. The specimen sequenced was blood buffy coat. Receptors were obtained from a woman aged 18-70 years with a cervical HPV16 infection that either progressed to CIN3+ or cleared (not recorded which).

On this clone itself: The CDR3 is cut off 3 residues early in the read; its end comes from the germline J gene. Within the sample, other DNA sequences also encode this same CDR3. The genes are TRBV7-2 and TRBJ1-3; D gene uncertain. The CDR3 runs 11 residues. The germline CDR1 and CDR2 sequences are SGHTA and FQGNSA. The V end was cut by 4 bases, the J end by 7 bases, with 5 bases between. The CDR3 reads CASSSVNTIYF. CDR3 DNA (partial): TGTGCCAGCAGCTCCGTGAACACC.

The CDR3 region is CASSPAAPVEASGANVLTF. The part of the CDR3 DNA that was read is TGTGCCAGCTCACCAGCGGCTCCAGTAGAAGCGTCTGGGGCCAACGTC. This chain links TRBV18 with TRBJ2-6; unclear D gene. The missing CDR3 end, 3 residues past where the read stops, is filled in from the germline J gene. Germline V gene sequence: CDR1 KGHSH, CDR2 LQKENI. The CDR3 is 19 residues long. Trimming shortened V by 2 bases and J by 1 base, and 18 bases separated the two germline ends.

Turning to this clone: The read halts 3 residues ahead of the CDR3 end, with the missing end drawn from the germline J gene. The chain joins TRBV20-1 to TRBJ2-2, with D perhaps matching TRBD1 (5 bases). Germline CDR1 and CDR2: DFQATT and SNEGSKA (reference sequence). Deletions cut 6 bases from V and 6 bases from J, with 11 bases between. The CDR3 extends over 12 amino acids. CDR3 in amino acids: CSAGSGPGELFF. The CDR3 DNA, read in part, is TGCAGTGCGGGATCAGGGCCCGGGGAG.

CDR3 amino acids: CASSLGQIYGYTF. The DNA read from the CDR3 is TGTGCCAGCAGCTTAGGTCAAATCTATGGC. The V call is TRBV13, the J call TRBJ1-2; D is unresolved. The read falls 3 residues short of the CDR3 end, and the missing part is taken from the germline J gene. The CDR3 spans 13 residues. V dropped 0 bases and J dropped 4 bases, with 6 bases sitting between them. CDR1 and CDR2 from the germline V gene are PRHDT and FYEKMQ (reference sequence).

Note on this clone: The read comes to an end 3 residues before the CDR3 does, leaving the germline J gene to fill in the end. The V and J genes are TRBV7-3 and TRBJ2-1; TRBD2 matches at 15 bases. Unmatched junction bases numbered 13, after V lost 1 base and J lost 9 bases. Germline-derived CDR1 and CDR2 are SGHTA and FQGTGA. The CDR3 totals 19 residues. Incomplete CDR3 DNA: TGTGCCAGCAGCTTAAGGGTTCCGGGACTAGCGGGGGGAAGTAGTGAG. This codes for CASSLRVPGLAGGSSE. From start to end, the CDR3 is CASSLRVPGLAGGSSEQFF.

Comment on this clone: From the germline J gene comes the end of the CDR3, since the read stops 3 residues before it. J is TRBJ2-3 and V is TRBV29-1; TRBD2 might be the D (7 bases). Germline V gene lookup returns CDR1 SQVTM and CDR2 ANQGSEA. The V and J ends lost 7 bases and 5 bases respectively, with 19 bases between them. This CDR3 spans 14 amino acids. The covered CDR3 bases are TGCAGCGCCTCAAGGGGGGGGGCGAAAGATACG. Its protein is CSASRGGAKDT. The CDR3, in full, reads CSASRGGAKDTQYF.

In regard to this clone: The read gets to within 3 residues of the CDR3 end, and the germline J gene fills in the rest. The rearrangement links TRBV19 to TRBJ1-4; D gene ambiguous. Trimming cost V 10 bases and J 0 bases, with 21 bases left between them. The length of the CDR3 is 17 residues. Germline CDR1 and CDR2: LNHDA and SQIVND (reference sequence). The CDR3 region is CAISNSNRDATNEKLFF. The CDR3 bases that were read are TGTGCCATTTCAAATTCGAACAGAGATGCAACTAATGAAAAA.

As for this clone: The read terminates 3 residues before the CDR3 end, so the remaining end is supplied by the germline J gene. The chain has TRBV6-2 or TRBV6-3 and TRBJ2-1; 11 bases line up with TRBD2. Germline assignment: CDR1 MNHEY and CDR2 SVGEGT. V lost 6 bases, J lost 7 bases, and 8 bases stayed unmatched. The CDR3 runs to 15 residues. The DNA read from the CDR3 is TGTGCCAGCAGCCTTAGCGGGAGGGCGTGGAATGAG. Protein: CASSLSGRAWNE. The entire CDR3 sequence reads CASSLSGRAWNEQFF.